One sample yielded the 27 T cell receptor beta chains listed below, sequenced in a study of spatial heterogeneity in lung cancer. From the 5' RACE reads, TCRdb called clonotypes with MiXCR, one entry per CDR3 protein. The sample shows 10,000 to 15,000 distinct CDR3 sequences, approximately 4% of them seen only once. Time point: sample taken at primary tumor resection. Sequenced here: PBMCs, sampled at surgery. The receptors were sampled from a male donor with early-stage non-small cell lung cancer.

This clonotype showed up many times. As DNA, the CDR3 is TGCAGTGCTAGAGATACAGGGACAGGGTTCCCCGAGCAGTACTTC. Translating it yields CSARDTGTGFPEQYF. The chain couples TRBV20-1 to TRBJ2-7; 9 nucleotides line up with TRBD1. Trimming cost V 0 bases and J 6 bases; bases outside gene matches: 9. The germline V gene has CDR1 DFQATT and CDR2 SNEGSKA (reference sequence). There are 15 residues in the CDR3.

This clonotype occurred many times. One end of the junction varies from germline; a read error may be responsible. The V gene is TRBV6-6, the J gene TRBJ1-1; D not resolved. The CDR3 length is 12 residues. Germline loops: CDR1 MNHNY, CDR2 SVGAGI (reference sequence). The CDR3 spells CASSQMNTEAFF. The CDR3 DNA reads TGTGCCAGCAGCCAGATGAACACTGAAGCCTTCTTT.

This clonotype was picked up many times. The J gene is TRBJ2-7, the V gene TRBV27, with D possibly being TRBD2 (6 bases). V lost 8 bases and J 3 bases, leaving 20 bases between the germline ends. Looked up from germline, CDR1 is MNHEY and CDR2 is SMNVEV (reference sequence). CDR3 length: 15 residues. The CDR3 DNA is TGTGCCAGCCGAAAACCCGGGGCTAGCGTCTACGAGCAGTACTTC. It translates to CASRKPGASVYEQYF.

This clonotype was found many times. The rearrangement uses TRBV6-6 and TRBJ2-3; D is ambiguous. V shed 4 bases and J shed 4 bases, with 12 bases lying between them. This CDR3 is 14 amino acids long. Germline V gene sequence: CDR1 MNHNY, CDR2 SVGAGI (reference sequence). The CDR3: CASSWASGADTQYF. As DNA, the CDR3 is TGTGCCAGCAGTTGGGCCTCCGGAGCAGATACGCAGTATTTT.

This clonotype has ten or more counts. The chain joins TRBV20-1 to TRBJ2-1; TRBD2 agrees at 13 bases. CDR3 length: 17 residues. J was trimmed by 4 bases and V by 6 bases; bases with no gene match: 12. Germline loops: CDR1 DFQATT, CDR2 SNEGSKA (reference sequence). This CDR3 reads CSAKTSGRVYSYNEQFF. As DNA, the CDR3 is TGCAGTGCCAAAACTAGCGGGAGGGTTTACTCTTACAATGAGCAGTTCTTC.

By sample fraction, this clonotype is medium-sized (0.01 to 0.1%). This chain joins TRBV7-9 and TRBJ2-7; D gene ambiguous. Germline V gives CDR1 SEHNR, CDR2 FQNEAQ (reference sequence). Trimming removed 4 bases at V and 3 bases at J, with 7 bases between. The CDR3 sequence is 12 residues long. CDR3 region: CASSSTHYEQYF. The CDR3 nucleotides read TGTGCCAGCAGCTCCACACACTACGAGCAGTACTTC.

This clonotype was detected only a few times. The V gene is TRBV15, the J gene TRBJ2-7; 10 bases line up with TRBD2. The CDR3 runs 15 residues. Losses at the gene ends were 0 bases for V and 7 bases for J; bases not matched to a gene: 6. Germline assignment: CDR1 LNHNV and CDR2 YYDKDF (reference sequence). The CDR3 spells CATSRELAGDREQYF. DNA for the CDR3: TGTGCCACCAGCAGAGAGCTAGCGGGAGATCGGGAGCAGTACTTC.

This clonotype was seen many times. The V and J genes are TRBV7-2 and TRBJ2-6; D is undetermined. This CDR3 has 15 residues. V gave up 7 bases and J gave up 1 base, with 11 bases separating them. Germline loops: CDR1 SGHTA, CDR2 FQGNSA. CDR3 in amino acids: CASTPGRSGANVLTF. The CDR3, as DNA: TGTGCCAGCACCCCCGGCAGGTCTGGGGCCAACGTCCTGACTTTC.

In its sample, this clonotype was seen many times. This rearrangement joins TRBV10-3 to TRBJ1-1; 7 bases align to TRBD1. This CDR3 spans 16 amino acids. V lost 0 bases and J lost 4; bases outside the gene matches: 8. The germline V gene has CDR1 ENHRY and CDR2 SYGVKD. The CDR3, as DNA: TGTGCCATCAGTGAGTCTGGAAACAGGGGCTCCACTGAAGCTTTCTTT. Translated, it gives CAISESGNRGSTEAFF.

This clonotype was observed many times. The V call is TRBV11-2, the J call TRBJ1-1; no clear D. Germline CDR1 SGHAT, CDR2 FQNNGV. V was shortened by 1 base and J by 1 base, with 10 bases between the two germline ends. The CDR3 loop spans 15 amino acids. CDR3: CASSLGRIPNTEAFF. The CDR3 DNA sequence: TGTGCCAGCAGCTTAGGACGGATCCCGAACACTGAAGCTTTCTTT.

Remarks on this clonotype: A much larger clone is a single base away; this may be a read error. The conserved final phenylalanine or tryptophan is absent from the CDR3, which likely points to a read error. The chain employs TRBV7-6 and TRBJ2-7; 11 bases are a match to TRBD2. The V segment lost 5 bases and the J segment 7 bases; nucleotides outside the gene matches: 10. Germline assignment: CDR1 SGHVS and CDR2 FNYEAQ. The CDR3 has 15 residues. CDR3 sequence: CASSGLSGRAGEQYL. The CDR3 region has the DNA TGTGCCAGCAGCGGCCTTAGCGGGAGGGCGGGGGAGCAGTACTTA.

This clonotype was counted only a few times. Given a much more abundant clone one base away, this may be a read error. The rearrangement joins TRBV5-1 to TRBJ2-1; 7 bases line up with TRBD2. The V gene's germline CDR1 is SGHRS and CDR2 YFSETQ. With V trimmed by 4 bases and J by 9 bases, 10 bases remained unmatched. The CDR3 is made up of 14 amino acids. The DNA of the CDR3 is TGCGCCAGCAGCCCCTCGTCGCGGGAGTGTGAGCAGTTCTTC. Protein product: CASSPSSRECEQFF. The full variable domain, rest sourced from reference TRBV5-1 and TRBJ2-1, is KAGVTQTPRYLIKTRGQQVTLSCSPISGHRSVSWYQQTPGQGLQFLFEYFSETQRNKGNFPGRFSGRQFSNSRSEMNVSTLELGDSALYLCASSPSSRECEQFFGPGTRLTVL.

The table lists this clonotype with many counts. The V call is TRBV25-1, the J call TRBJ2-7, with D perhaps TRBD1 (6 bases). Germline loops: CDR1 MGHDK, CDR2 SYGVNS. The V and J ends lost 3 bases and 3 bases respectively, with 12 bases between them. This CDR3 spans 14 amino acids. The CDR3 DNA sequence: TGTGCCAGCAGTGACAGGGGTCAAGGCTACGAGCAGTACTTC. It encodes CASSDRGQGYEQYF.

Ten or more counts support this clonotype. This sequence joins TRBV5-1 and TRBJ2-1; D possibly corresponds to TRBD1 (6 bases). The length of the CDR3 is 13 residues. CDR1 is SGHRS and CDR2 is YFSETQ in the germline V gene. V dropped 3 bases and J dropped 4 bases, with 8 bases sitting between them. The CDR3 region is CASSSTGYNEQFF. The CDR3 DNA is TGCGCCAGCAGCTCGACAGGATACAATGAGCAGTTCTTC.

This clonotype has a count of ten or more. The V gene is TRBV5-1, the J gene TRBJ2-1; D not resolved. Germline CDR1 reads SGHRS; CDR2 reads YFSETQ. V lost 4 bases, J lost 5 bases, and 16 bases lay in between. The CDR3 sequence is 15 residues long. The CDR3 region is CASSLLDRPHNEQFF. The DNA for the CDR3 is TGCGCCAGCAGCCTGCTCGACCGGCCCCACAATGAGCAGTTCTTC.

This clonotype has ten or more counts. The V call is TRBV30, the J call TRBJ2-1, with 7 positions matching TRBD2. Unmatched junction bases numbered 2, after V lost 3 bases and J lost 0 bases. There are 14 residues in the CDR3. Germline V gene data show CDR1 as GTSNPN and CDR2 as SVGIG (reference sequence). The CDR3 sequence: CAWSGLVSYNEQFF. DNA of the CDR3: TGTGCCTGGAGCGGACTAGTCTCCTACAATGAGCAGTTCTTC.

This clonotype has at least ten counts. DNA for the CDR3: TGTGCCACATACAGGGAATTGTTCTACGAGCAGTACTTC. This encodes CATYRELFYEQYF. J is TRBJ2-7 and V is TRBV6-4; maybe TRBD1 (6 bases). Germline V gene lookup returns CDR1 MRHNA and CDR2 SNTAGT. The CDR3 is made up of 13 amino acids. V was pared by 10 bases and J by 3 bases, with 16 bases between.

This clonotype was seen repeatedly, ten times or more. V usage is TRBV6-5 and J usage is TRBJ2-1, with D perhaps given as TRBD1 or TRBD2 (5 bases each). Trimming took 5 bases from V and 8 from J, leaving 19 bases between them. Germline V gene lookup returns CDR1 MNHEY and CDR2 SVGAGI. The CDR3 has 15 amino acids. The CDR3 DNA sequence: TGTGCCAGCAGTACCACCTCTGGGGCGGGCGATGAGCAGTTCTTC. Its protein product is CASSTTSGAGDEQFF.

This clonotype was observed many times. The V and J genes are TRBV20-1 and TRBJ2-1, with D perhaps TRBD2 (6 bases). CDR1 and CDR2 from the germline V gene are DFQATT and SNEGSKA (reference sequence). V lost 5 bases to trimming and J lost 0 bases, with 8 bases between them. This CDR3 has 13 residues. CDR3 sequence (DNA): TGCAGTGCTGGGAGGAGCTCCTACAATGAGCAGTTCTTC. As protein: CSAGRSSYNEQFF.

Comment on this clonotype: Just one base apart from a much larger clone, this may be a read error. The J gene is TRBJ2-7, the V gene TRBV20-1; TRBD1 is a possible D gene (5 bases). The CDR3 length is 14 residues. CDR1 and CDR2 (germline): DFQATT, SNEGSKA (reference sequence). V shed 5 bases and J shed 3 bases, with 17 bases lying between them. CDR3 DNA sequence: TGCAGTGCTCCCAGGGCCTCAGGGTTCTACGAGCAGTACTTC. Its translation is CSAPRASGFYEQYF.

In this sample, this clonotype turned up a few times. The J gene is TRBJ2-7, the V gene TRBV5-1; either TRBD1 or TRBD2 may supply D (5 bases each). The V gene's germline CDR1 is SGHRS and CDR2 YFSETQ. Trimming took 0 bases from V and 1 from J, leaving 11 bases between them. CDR3 length: 15 amino acids. The CDR3 loop reads CASSLGDPESYEQYF. DNA of the CDR3: TGCGCCAGCAGCTTGGGGGACCCAGAATCCTACGAGCAGTACTTC.

This clonotype was recorded at least ten times. This rearrangement joins TRBV12-5 to TRBJ2-3; D remains unclear. Trimming shortened V by 4 bases and J by 6 bases, and 11 bases separated the two germline ends. The CDR3 is 13 residues long. Germline CDR1 reads LGHNT; CDR2 reads FRNRAP. Written as DNA, the CDR3 is TGTGCTAGTGGTTCCGTTGGGTTGGATACGCAGTATTTT. Translated, it gives CASGSVGLDTQYF.

This clonotype was seen many times. V usage is TRBV6-2 or TRBV6-3 and J usage is TRBJ2-7; a possible D gene is TRBD2 (5 bases). CDR3 length: 14 amino acids. The V end lost 0 bases, the J end lost 4 bases, and 10 bases lay between the germline ends. Germline CDR1 and CDR2: MNHEY and SVGEGT. CDR3 DNA sequence: TGTGCCAGCAGTTACTCCGGGAATGGGTACGAGCAGTACTTC. Its translation is CASSYSGNGYEQYF.

This clonotype was picked up a small number of times. V gene TRBV5-4 combines with J gene TRBJ2-2, with TRBD2 as a possible D gene (6 bases). The CDR3 sequence is 16 residues long. Trimming pared 4 bases from V and 6 bases from J, leaving 19 bases between. Germline V CDR1 and CDR2: SGHNT, YYREEE (reference sequence). CDR3 region: CASSPPGLSLAGELFF. As DNA, the CDR3 is TGTGCCAGCAGCCCACCGGGACTTAGCCTCGCCGGGGAGCTGTTTTTT.

This clonotype was detected many times. The V gene is TRBV5-1, the J gene TRBJ2-2, with D tentatively TRBD1 (6 bases). Deletions cut 1 base from V and 6 bases from J, with 13 bases between. There are 15 residues in the CDR3. From germline, CDR1 is SGHRS and CDR2 YFSETQ. The CDR3 here is CASSLTSGVAGELFF. CDR3 sequence (DNA): TGCGCCAGCAGCTTGACCTCAGGGGTAGCCGGGGAGCTGTTTTTT.

This clonotype appeared many times. V gene TRBV6-5 combines with J gene TRBJ1-1; D may be TRBD1 (6 bases). Trimming left V 5 bases short and J 5 bases short, with 12 bases between. From germline, CDR1 is MNHEY and CDR2 SVGAGI. This CDR3 is built from 13 residues. This CDR3 reads CASSRLQGTEAFF. The CDR3 bases are TGTGCCAGCAGTCGCCTCCAGGGGACTGAAGCTTTCTTT.

This clonotype has ten or more counts. The chain employs TRBV19 and TRBJ2-2; no reliable D call. Trimming left V 8 bases short and J 0 bases short, with 10 bases between. The CDR3 consists of 14 residues. Germline V gene sequence: CDR1 LNHDA, CDR2 SQIVND (reference sequence). The CDR3 sequence is CASSKNANTGELFF. DNA for the CDR3: TGTGCCAGTTCCAAGAATGCGAACACCGGGGAGCTGTTTTTT.